This TCR beta chain was retrieved from a study of cytomegalovirus exposure and HLA in healthy donors. The study's findings and limits: Later analysis identified a missense DCLRE1C variant that was linked to TCR beta V- and J-gene trimming. Later work found most CMV-associated TCR beta chains apparently HLA-restricted. While the bulk of TCR sequences proved rare, some public TCRs turned up in many donors. There were some 150 TCR beta chains listed as cytomegalovirus-associated.

Germline-derived CDR1 and CDR2 are SGHRS and YFSETQ. After removal of 4 bases from V and 5 bases from J, the junction contained 6 bases not matched to a gene. CDR3 length: 14 residues. PCR primers comprised 60 Vbeta and 13 Jbeta primers. This table comes from immunoSEQ multiplex PCR, and its TCRdb copy is limited to in-frame clones, with some not included. This table holds 240,000 or so clones, 82% found once. Note on this clone: Its specificity is not known.

The TCR comes from a woman between 40 and 50 years old in good health and CMV-seropositive. V is TRBV5-1 and J is TRBJ2-1, with 7 bases identical to TRBD2. Sequencing was carried out using PBMCs. The CDR3 here is CASSPPRGDNEQFF. The CDR3 nucleotides are TGCGCCAGCAGCCCGCCTCGGGGGGACAATGAGCAGTTCTTC.